One and the same sample provided the 20 T cell receptor beta chains below, sequenced in a study of T-cell memory formation after mild COVID-19. Using its own MiXCR run on the 5' RACE reads, TCRdb lists one record per CDR3 protein. The table lists about 310,000 distinct CDR3 sequences, about 15% of them singletons. The sequenced sample was PBMCs or a T cell subset sorted from them (not recorded which). Every receptor here comes from a man in his late teens or twenties who had mild COVID-19 (a few samples of this study predate the infection). Cell type and time point are not known.

The sample holds many counts of this clonotype. The chain joins TRBV20-1 to TRBJ2-7, with D unclear. Trimming shortened V by 6 bases and J by 7 bases, and 13 bases separated the two germline ends. Germline V CDR1 and CDR2: DFQATT, SNEGSKA (reference sequence). This CDR3 contains 11 residues. This chain's CDR3 is CSALPGREQYV. The CDR3 DNA reads TGCAGTGCCCTACCCGGACGGGAGCAGTACGTC.

This clonotype has ten or more counts. This chain's CDR3 is CASSANKRTGDTDTQYF. The CDR3 coding sequence is TGTGCCAGCTCAGCGAACAAAAGGACAGGGGACACAGATACGCAGTATTTT. The chain carries TRBV18 and TRBJ2-3; 9 bases are shared with TRBD1. V shed 5 bases, J shed 2 bases, and the junction held 11 bases outside the gene matches. Germline V lookup: CDR1 KGHSH, CDR2 LQKENI. This CDR3 has 17 residues.

This clonotype occurred once. The rearrangement uses TRBV28 and TRBJ1-2; TRBD1 is a possible D gene (6 bases). The V and J ends lost 3 bases and 8 bases respectively, with 13 bases between them. Germline CDR1 is MDHEN and CDR2 is SYDVKM. This CDR3 region has 13 residues. For the CDR3, the DNA is TGTGCCAGCAGTTTGGGAGGACAGATGGGCTACACCTTC. Translated, it gives CASSLGGQMGYTF.

This chain links TRBV4-1 with TRBJ2-1; D might be TRBD2 (5 bases). CDR3 length equals 13 residues. CDR1 and CDR2 from the germline V gene are MGHRA and YSYEKL. V lost 4 bases to trimming and J lost 4 bases, with 8 bases between them. The CDR3 sequence is CASSLRDYNEQFF. The CDR3 DNA reads TGCGCCAGCAGCCTTCGGGATTACAATGAGCAGTTCTTC.

This clonotype was detected only a few times. J is TRBJ2-2 and V is TRBV5-1; D possibly corresponds to TRBD2 (7 bases). The CDR3 loop spans 15 amino acids. Germline loops: CDR1 SGHRS, CDR2 YFSETQ. Trimming removed 4 bases from V and 9 bases from J, with 19 bases in between. The CDR3 loop is CASSPWEGGQRELFF. In DNA form, the CDR3 reads TGCGCCAGCAGCCCCTGGGAGGGGGGCCAACGGGAGCTGTTTTTT.

The gene calls are TRBV5-1 and TRBJ1-1, with 7 bases aligning to TRBD1. Losses at the gene ends were 3 bases for V and 7 bases for J; bases not matched to a gene: 12. This CDR3 is built from 15 residues. Germline CDR1 SGHRS, CDR2 YFSETQ. CDR3 region: CASSWGTGQNIEAFF. CDR3 nucleotides: TGCGCCAGCAGCTGGGGTACGGGACAGAATATTGAAGCTTTCTTT. The variable domain in full, with the rest retrieved from reference TRBV5-1 and TRBJ1-1, is KAGVTQTPRYLIKTRGQQVTLSCSPISGHRSVSWYQQTPGQGLQFLFEYFSETQRNKGNFPGRFSGRQFSNSRSEMNVSTLELGDSALYLCASSWGTGQNIEAFFGQGTRLTVV.

The V and J genes are TRBV5-1 and TRBJ2-2; tentatively, D is TRBD1 (5 bases). This CDR3 is built from 14 residues. Germline V lookup: CDR1 SGHRS, CDR2 YFSETQ. Trimming shortened V by 4 bases and J by 4 bases, and 11 bases separated the two germline ends. This CDR3 is CASSPGSGTGELFF. CDR3 sequence (DNA): TGCGCCAGCAGCCCAGGGTCGGGCACCGGGGAGCTGTTTTTT.

The gene calls are TRBV9 and TRBJ1-5; D possibly corresponds to TRBD1 (5 bases). Germline CDR1 SGDLS, CDR2 YYNGEE. The V end was cut by 4 bases, the J end by 2 bases, with 25 bases between. This CDR3 is built from 19 residues. The CDR3 region is CASSLSPVRGKLGNQPQHF. CDR3 DNA: TGTGCCAGCAGCCTAAGCCCAGTTCGGGGGAAATTGGGCAATCAGCCCCAGCATTTT.

At least ten counts were recorded for this clonotype. The rearrangement links TRBV5-8 to TRBJ1-5, with D hard to call. Germline CDR1 reads SGHTS; CDR2 reads YDEGEE. The CDR3 spans 16 residues. The germline V and J ends were trimmed by 0 bases and 4 bases, with 14 bases remaining between them. CDR3: CASSLGTGLWNQPQHF. The CDR3 DNA follows: TGTGCCAGCAGCTTGGGTACTGGGCTGTGGAATCAGCCCCAGCATTTT.

A few counts support this clonotype. The CDR3 reads CASSLGQSFEQYF. For the CDR3, the DNA is TGTGCCAGCAGCTTGGGGCAGTCTTTCGAGCAGTACTTC. The rearrangement uses TRBV5-6 and TRBJ2-7; no firm D call. CDR1 is SGHDT, CDR2 YYEEEE, per germline. Between the trimmed V and J ends, which lost 0 bases and 6 bases, there was a span of 10 bases. The CDR3 length is 13 residues.

This clonotype was seen only a few times. V usage is TRBV27 and J usage is TRBJ1-1, with D possibly matching TRBD1 (6 bases). Germline CDR1 and CDR2: MNHEY and SMNVEV (reference sequence). This CDR3 has 13 residues. The ends were cut back, 7 bases at V and 11 bases at J, with 20 bases in the middle. This CDR3 reads CASTPRGKGEAFF. The CDR3 nucleotides are TGTGCCAGCACCCCACGGGGGAAGGGGGAGGCTTTCTTT.

This clonotype was seen only a few times. The chain has TRBV7-9 and TRBJ1-3; D might be TRBD1 (5 bases). The germline gives CDR1 SEHNR, CDR2 FQNEAQ (reference sequence). The V and J ends lost 2 bases and 6 bases respectively, with 11 bases between them. The CDR3 length is 14 residues. CDR3 DNA: TGTGCCAGCAGCTTATCACAGGCGGAAAACACCATATATTTT. Encoded protein: CASSLSQAENTIYF. Full variable domain (rest looked up from reference TRBV7-9 and TRBJ1-3): DTGVSQNPRHKITKRGQNVTFRCDPISEHNRLYWYRQTLGQGPEFLTYFQNEAQLEKSRLLSDRFSAERPKGSFSTLEIQRTEQGDSAMYLCASSLSQAENTIYFGEGSWLTVV.

This clonotype was recorded at least ten times. The CDR3: CASSQVPTGELFF. CDR3 nucleotides: TGCGCCAGCAGCCAAGTTCCGACCGGGGAGCTGTTTTTT. The genes are TRBV4-3 and TRBJ2-2, with no clear D. V was shortened by 1 base and J by 5 bases, with 5 bases between the two germline ends. Germline CDR1 LGHNA, CDR2 YSLEER. The CDR3 length is 13 residues.

This clonotype has at least ten counts. J is TRBJ2-6 and V is TRBV20-1; D is ambiguous. Between the trimmed V and J ends, which lost 6 bases and 2 bases, there was a span of 11 bases. CDR3 length: 14 amino acids. Germline CDR1 reads DFQATT; CDR2 reads SNEGSKA (reference sequence). In DNA, the CDR3 is TGCAGTGCCCACGCCTGGGCTGGGGCCAACGTCCTGACTTTC. Protein sequence: CSAHAWAGANVLTF.

This clonotype has only a few counts. CDR3 residues: CASSLRQGSSSYNSPLHF. The CDR3 DNA follows: TGTGCCAGCAGCTTACGGCAGGGGTCAAGCTCCTATAATTCACCCCTCCACTTT. The chain links TRBV7-9 to TRBJ1-6; the D gene is possibly TRBD1 (6 bases). V was clipped by 2 bases and J by 0 bases, with 14 bases between them. Germline CDR1 reads SEHNR; CDR2 reads FQNEAQ (reference sequence). CDR3 size: 18 residues.

The genes are TRBV6-5 and TRBJ1-3; possible D gene TRBD1, 5 bases. The CDR3 contains 14 residues. CDR1 and CDR2 (germline): MNHEY, SVGAGI. Trimming removed 6 bases at V and 0 bases at J, with 9 bases between. The CDR3 DNA reads as TGTGCCAGCAGGGACATGAGCTCTGGAAACACCATATATTTT. It is translated as CASRDMSSGNTIYF.

V is TRBV14 and J is TRBJ1-1; unclear D gene. Germline V CDR1 and CDR2: SGHDN, FVKESK. V lost 1 base, J lost 5 bases, and 11 bases lay in between. CDR3 length equals 14 residues. The CDR3 protein is CASSQGEGRTEAFF. The CDR3 DNA follows: TGTGCCAGCAGCCAAGGCGAGGGAAGGACTGAAGCTTTCTTT.

This rearrangement joins TRBV12-3 or TRBV12-4 to TRBJ1-5; D call uncertain. V was trimmed by 3 bases and J by 3 bases, leaving 9 bases between them. This CDR3 spans 14 amino acids. The CDR3 protein is CASSFGQYNQPQHF. The CDR3 coding sequence is TGTGCCAGCAGTTTTGGGCAGTACAATCAGCCCCAGCATTTT.

CDR3 nucleotides: TGCAGCCCTTTGGGTAACACTGAAGCTTTCTTT. It yields the protein CSPLGNTEAFF. The V call is TRBV20-1, the J call TRBJ1-1; D gene uncertain. CDR1 and CDR2 from the germline V gene are DFQATT and SNEGSKA (reference sequence). The CDR3 consists of 11 residues.

The chain links TRBV5-1 to TRBJ2-1; maybe TRBD1 (6 bases). The CDR3 totals 15 residues. Germline CDR1 is SGHRS and CDR2 is YFSETQ. V dropped 2 bases and J dropped 8 bases, with 17 bases sitting between them. CDR3 sequence (DNA): TGCGCCAGCAGCTTCATCCGGGACACCGGCGATGAGCAGTTCTTC. Translation: CASSFIRDTGDEQFF.